Shown below are 28 T cell receptor beta chains from a single sample sequenced in a study of OX40 agonist ivuxolimab in advanced cancers. Clones were read by immunoSEQ multiplex PCR, and TCRdb kept only the in-frame ones, dropping some. The sample has 90,000 to 120,000 clones; 75% to 95% are singletons. Sequenced here: CD4+ or CD8+ T cells sorted from blood, sampled in a trial of the OX40 agonist ivuxolimab. All receptors come from an adult with an advanced solid tumor such as melanoma, head and neck, liver or kidney cancer.

V gene TRBV2 combines with J gene TRBJ2-7; D is perhaps TRBD1 (6 bases). Trimming pared 7 bases from V and 3 bases from J, leaving 16 bases between. The CDR3 has 14 residues. Per the germline V gene, CDR1 is SNHLY and CDR2 is FYNNEI. Here the CDR3 DNA reads TGTGCCAGCAAGGAAGGGGGATCTTTCTACGAGCAGTACTTC. Translated, it gives CASKEGGSFYEQYF.

The chain is built from TRBV6-6 and TRBJ1-1; 8 bases are shared with TRBD1. Germline V gene lookup returns CDR1 MNHNY and CDR2 SVGAGI (reference sequence). The trim removed 7 bases at V and 4 bases at J, leaving 11 bases unmatched. CDR3 length equals 15 residues. DNA for the CDR3: TGTGCCAGCACGAGGGGTCAGGGGGCATTCACTGAAGCTTTCTTT. This codes for CASTRGQGAFTEAFF.

This CDR3 reads CATSRDVGRGKEQFF. DNA for the CDR3: TGTGCCACCAGCAGAGACGTGGGACGTGGGAAGGAGCAGTTCTTC. The chain has TRBV15 and TRBJ2-1; D could derive from TRBD1 or TRBD2 (5 bases each). The CDR3 runs 15 residues. In germline, CDR1 is LNHNV, CDR2 YYDKDF (reference sequence). V shed 0 bases and J shed 10 bases, with 16 bases lying between them.

The rearrangement joins TRBV30 to TRBJ1-2; D is uncertain. V was clipped by 1 base and J by 4 bases, with 10 bases between them. Germline V gives CDR1 GTSNPN, CDR2 SVGIG (reference sequence). The CDR3 is 13 amino acids. The CDR3 here is CAWSGSFSYGYTF. In DNA form, the CDR3 reads TGTGCCTGGAGTGGGAGTTTTTCCTATGGCTACACCTTC. The complete variable domain, with remaining parts taken from reference TRBV30 and TRBJ1-2, reads SQTIHQWPATLVQPVGSPLSLECTVEGTSNPNLYWYRQAAGRGLQLLFYSVGIGQISSEVPQNLSASRPQDRQFILSSKKLLLSDSGFYLCAWSGSFSYGYTFGSGTRLTVV.

This clone was recorded only once. This chain connects TRBV18 to TRBJ2-1, with a weak D call TRBD1 (6 bases). Trimming removed 6 bases from V and 0 bases from J, with 15 bases in between. Germline V gives CDR1 KGHSH, CDR2 LQKENI. The CDR3 consists of 16 residues. The CDR3 DNA sequence: TGTGCCAGCTCGCCGGGACATCCGGGCTCCTACAATGAGCAGTTCTTC. Residues: CASSPGHPGSYNEQFF.

This clone appeared a single time. The CDR3 loop reads CASSVSVSSYNEQFF. The DNA for the CDR3 is TGTGCCAGCAGCGTCTCCGTAAGCTCCTACAATGAGCAGTTCTTC. The chain carries TRBV9 and TRBJ2-1; no clear D. V was trimmed by 2 bases and J by 0 bases, leaving 9 bases between them. Looked up from germline, CDR1 is SGDLS and CDR2 is YYNGEE. The CDR3 contains 15 residues.

A single count supports this clone. J is TRBJ2-2 and V is TRBV7-3; D is unclear. The CDR3 runs to 15 residues. Germline V gene sequence: CDR1 SGHTA, CDR2 FQGTGA. V was trimmed by 1 base and J by 3 bases, leaving 9 bases between them. CDR3 region: CASSLMPQDTGELFF. In DNA form, the CDR3 reads TGTGCCAGCAGCTTAATGCCGCAGGACACCGGGGAGCTGTTTTTT.

This clone was counted a single time. The V and J genes are TRBV7-2 and TRBJ2-2; the match to TRBD2 covers 11 bases. This CDR3 has 16 amino acids. Germline trimming cut 5 bases from V and 6 bases from J; bases unmatched to any gene: 8. Germline V gives CDR1 SGHTA, CDR2 FQGNSA. The CDR3 DNA sequence: TGTGCCAGCAGCCGTCGAGTAGCGGGAGGGCCCGGGGAGCTGTTTTTT. Translation gives CASSRRVAGGPGELFF.

This rearrangement joins TRBV25-1 to TRBJ1-4; perhaps TRBD1 as D (5 bases). The CDR3 extends over 14 amino acids. V was shortened by 6 bases and J by 0 bases, with 8 bases between the two germline ends. CDR1 and CDR2 from the germline V gene are MGHDK and SYGVNS. This CDR3 is CASRAGSTNEKLFF. In DNA, the CDR3 is TGTGCCAGCAGGGCAGGGTCAACTAATGAAAAACTGTTTTTT.

This sequence joins TRBV2 and TRBJ1-2, with D perhaps TRBD1 (5 bases). CDR3 length equals 13 residues. The V end was cut by 8 bases, the J end by 2 bases, with 12 bases between. In germline, CDR1 is SNHLY, CDR2 FYNNEI. This CDR3 is CASRQYPNYGYTF. For the CDR3, the DNA is TGTGCCAGCCGACAGTACCCCAACTATGGCTACACCTTC.

The rearrangement links TRBV7-9 to TRBJ2-7; D call uncertain. V was shortened by 4 bases and J by 3 bases, with 13 bases between the two germline ends. The length of the CDR3 is 14 residues. In germline, CDR1 is SEHNR, CDR2 FQNEAQ (reference sequence). The CDR3 region has the DNA TGTGCCAGCAGCTCCGGATCCTGGAGCTACGAGCAGTACTTC. It encodes CASSSGSWSYEQYF.

The rearrangement uses TRBV19 and TRBJ1-2, with 10 positions matching TRBD1. Germline V gives CDR1 LNHDA, CDR2 SQIVND (reference sequence). The CDR3 totals 15 residues. V gave up 5 bases and J gave up 4 bases; unmatched junction bases: 7. The CDR3, as DNA: TGTGCCAGTAGTCCAGGGGACAGGGGCTCCTATGGCTACACCTTC. Protein sequence: CASSPGDRGSYGYTF.

In this sample, this clone turned up once. The chain is built from TRBV14 and TRBJ1-1; TRBD1 matches at 9 bases. Trimming at V came to 0 bases and at J to 4 bases, leaving 21 bases not matched to a gene. CDR1 is SGHDN and CDR2 is FVKESK in the germline V gene. This CDR3 region has 21 residues. The CDR3 protein is CASSQEFGDRGTGGASTEAFF. CDR3 bases: TGTGCCAGCAGCCAAGAATTTGGGGATCGGGGCACAGGGGGCGCAAGCACTGAAGCTTTCTTT.

The V and J genes are TRBV9 and TRBJ2-2; D is ambiguous. The CDR3 consists of 15 residues. Trimming shortened V by 1 base and J by 0 bases, and 7 bases separated the two germline ends. Germline assignment: CDR1 SGDLS and CDR2 YYNGEE. Written as DNA, the CDR3 is TGTGCCAGCAGCGTAACCACCGCGAACACCGGGGAGCTGTTTTTT. Translating gives CASSVTTANTGELFF.

This clone occurred once. CDR3 loop: CASSSGPFERTEAFF. CDR3 bases: TGTGCCAGCAGCTCCGGACCTTTTGAGAGGACTGAAGCTTTCTTT. The chain joins TRBV28 to TRBJ1-1; no definite D call. Trimming took off 6 bases at V and 5 bases at J, with 19 bases between the two ends. Germline lookup yields CDR1 MDHEN and CDR2 SYDVKM. The CDR3 has 15 amino acids. Full variable domain (rest looked up from reference TRBV28 and TRBJ1-1): DVKVTQSSRYLVKRTGEKVFLECVQDMDHENMFWYRQDPGLGLRLIYFSYDVKMKEKGDIPEGYSVSREKKERFSLILESASTNQTSMYLCASSSGPFERTEAFFGQGTRLTVV.

The J gene is TRBJ2-1, the V gene TRBV7-6; no definite D call. Trimming stripped 0 bases from V and 3 bases from J, with 12 bases between. CDR1 is SGHVS and CDR2 is FNYEAQ in the germline V gene. The CDR3 spans 16 residues. The CDR3 region is CASSLAHREFYNEQFF. The CDR3, as DNA: TGTGCCAGCAGCTTAGCGCACAGAGAATTCTACAATGAGCAGTTCTTC. The complete variable domain, with remaining parts taken from reference TRBV7-6 and TRBJ2-1, reads GAGVSQSPRYKVTKRGQDVALRCDPISGHVSLYWYRQALGQGPEFLTYFNYEAQQDKSGLPNDRFSAERPEGSISTLTIQRTEQRDSAMYRCASSLAHREFYNEQFFGPGTRLTVL.

This clone is medium-sized (0.01 to 0.1%). The rearrangement joins TRBV30 to TRBJ1-1, with D unclear. V lost 0 bases and J lost 6, with 8 bases in between. This CDR3 spans 12 amino acids. Germline V gene data show CDR1 as GTSNPN and CDR2 as SVGIG (reference sequence). The CDR3: CAWSVSGAEAFF. CDR3 sequence (DNA): TGTGCCTGGAGTGTATCGGGCGCTGAAGCTTTCTTT.

The chain is built from TRBV28 and TRBJ2-7; 7 bases match TRBD1. CDR1 MDHEN and CDR2 SYDVKM come from the germline V gene. J was trimmed by 3 bases and V by 6 bases; bases with no gene match: 2. The CDR3 contains 12 residues. CDR3 coding DNA: TGTGCCAGCAGCTGGGACAGCTACGAGCAGTACTTC. It translates to CASSWDSYEQYF.

The chain has TRBV7-3 and TRBJ2-4; no reliable D call. The V and J ends lost 1 base and 0 bases respectively, with 16 bases between them. Germline CDR1 and CDR2: SGHTA and FQGTGA. The length of the CDR3 is 18 residues. The CDR3 loop is CASSLNSMTPLAKNIQYF. Here the CDR3 DNA reads TGTGCCAGCAGCTTAAATTCTATGACACCGCTAGCCAAAAACATTCAGTACTTC.

This chain connects TRBV14 to TRBJ2-6, with 7 bases fitting TRBD1. CDR1 SGHDN and CDR2 FVKESK come from the germline V gene. V was pared by 0 bases and J by 4 bases, with 6 bases of the junction left unmatched. This CDR3 is built from 17 residues. Here the CDR3 reads CASSQDLRGSGANVLTF. In nucleotides, the CDR3 is TGTGCCAGCAGCCAAGATCTCAGGGGGTCAGGGGCCAACGTCCTGACTTTC.

This chain joins TRBV28 and TRBJ2-7, with 11 bases lining up with TRBD2. The CDR3 is made up of 17 amino acids. Germline V lookup: CDR1 MDHEN, CDR2 SYDVKM. The V segment lost 4 bases and the J segment 2 bases; nucleotides outside the gene matches: 10. As DNA, the CDR3 is TGTGCCAGCAGTTCGGATCGAATAGCGGGAGGGCCCTACGAGCAGTACTTC. Translating it yields CASSSDRIAGGPYEQYF.

V usage is TRBV28 and J usage is TRBJ2-7; D is possibly TRBD1 (6 bases). The CDR3 loop spans 14 amino acids. The germline V gene encodes CDR1 MDHEN and CDR2 SYDVKM. V was shortened by 6 bases and J by 0 bases, with 12 bases between the two germline ends. Here the CDR3 DNA reads TGTGCCAGCAGGGACACAGGGAGCTCCTACGAGCAGTACTTC. Encoded protein: CASRDTGSSYEQYF. The full variable domain, with the rest looked up from reference TRBV28 and TRBJ2-7, is DVKVTQSSRYLVKRTGEKVFLECVQDMDHENMFWYRQDPGLGLRLIYFSYDVKMKEKGDIPEGYSVSREKKERFSLILESASTNQTSMYLCASRDTGSSYEQYFGPGTRLTVT.

V usage is TRBV7-3 and J usage is TRBJ2-5, with 8 bases lining up with TRBD1. CDR1 is SGHTA and CDR2 is FQGTGA in the germline V gene. V lost 2 bases and J lost 1; bases outside the gene matches: 9. The CDR3 is 17 amino acids. The CDR3 spells CASSLWGQGASQETQYF. For the CDR3, the DNA is TGTGCCAGCAGCTTATGGGGGCAGGGGGCGTCCCAAGAGACCCAGTACTTC.

The chain uses TRBV27 and TRBJ2-3; 11 bases match TRBD1. Germline trimming cut 2 bases from V and 4 bases from J; bases unmatched to any gene: 2. This CDR3 spans 15 amino acids. Germline V gene sequence: CDR1 MNHEY, CDR2 SMNVEV (reference sequence). The CDR3 here is CASSLGTGGADTQYF. As DNA, the CDR3 is TGTGCCAGCAGTTTAGGGACAGGGGGAGCAGATACGCAGTATTTT.

Turning to this clone: Sequence at one end of the junction differs from germline and may be a read error. CDR3 protein: CASSLGGGEKTIQYF. As DNA, the CDR3 is TGTGCCAGCAGCTTGGGTGGTGGGGAAAAAACCATTCAGTACTTC. The chain uses TRBV5-4 and TRBJ2-4, with D hard to call. CDR1 SGHNT and CDR2 YYREEE come from the germline V gene (reference sequence). This CDR3 contains 15 residues.

V and J are TRBV5-4 and TRBJ1-1; unclear D gene. The CDR3 extends over 13 amino acids. Trimming cost V 4 bases and J 4 bases, with 11 bases left between them. CDR1 is SGHNT and CDR2 is YYREEE in the germline V gene (reference sequence). The CDR3 nucleotides are TGTGCCAGCAGCCCCAAAGATCGCACTGAAGCTTTCTTT. Amino acids: CASSPKDRTEAFF.

For the CDR3, the DNA is TGTGCCAGCAGCTCCGAGGTGGGACCGGCGGAGACCCAGTACTTC. Protein product: CASSSEVGPAETQYF. This rearrangement joins TRBV7-3 to TRBJ2-5; D may be TRBD1 or TRBD2 (5 bases each). The CDR3 is 15 amino acids. The germline V and J ends were trimmed by 4 bases and 5 bases, with 17 bases remaining between them. Per germline, CDR1 SGHTA and CDR2 FQGTGA.

V is TRBV9 and J is TRBJ2-3; TRBD2 aligns across 7 bases. The trim removed 0 bases at V and 3 bases at J, leaving 4 bases unmatched. The CDR3 is 15 residues long. The germline V gene encodes CDR1 SGDLS and CDR2 YYNGEE. Written as DNA, the CDR3 is TGTGCCAGCAGCGTAGACGGGGGGTGGACAGATACGCAGTATTTT. Translation: CASSVDGGWTDTQYF.